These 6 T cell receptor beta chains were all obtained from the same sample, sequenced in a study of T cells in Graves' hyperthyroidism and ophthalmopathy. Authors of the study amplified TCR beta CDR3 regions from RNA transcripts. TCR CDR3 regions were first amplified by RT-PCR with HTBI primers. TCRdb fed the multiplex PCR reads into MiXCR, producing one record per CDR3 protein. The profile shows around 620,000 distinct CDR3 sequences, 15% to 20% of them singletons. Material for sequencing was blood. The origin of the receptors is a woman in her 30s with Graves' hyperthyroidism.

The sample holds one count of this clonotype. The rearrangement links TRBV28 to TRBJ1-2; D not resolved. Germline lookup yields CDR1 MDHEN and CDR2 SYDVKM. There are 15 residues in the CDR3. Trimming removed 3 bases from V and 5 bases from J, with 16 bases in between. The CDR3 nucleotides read TGTGCCAGCAGTTTGGTCGGGAGGTATATATATGGCTACACCTTC. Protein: CASSLVGRYIYGYTF.

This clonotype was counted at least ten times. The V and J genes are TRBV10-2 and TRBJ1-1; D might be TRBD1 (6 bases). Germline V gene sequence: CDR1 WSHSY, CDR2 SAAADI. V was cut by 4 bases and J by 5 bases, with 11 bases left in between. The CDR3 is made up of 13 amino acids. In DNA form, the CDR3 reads TGCGCCAGCAGTGGGGGTGACAGGACTGAAGCTTTCTTT. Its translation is CASSGGDRTEAFF.

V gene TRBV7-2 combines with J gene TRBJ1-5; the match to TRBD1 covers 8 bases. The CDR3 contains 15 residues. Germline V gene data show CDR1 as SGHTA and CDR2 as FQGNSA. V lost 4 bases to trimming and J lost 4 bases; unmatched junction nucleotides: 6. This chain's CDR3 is CASSSGGTGNQPQHF. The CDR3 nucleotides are TGTGCCAGCAGCTCAGGAGGGACAGGAAATCAGCCCCAGCATTTT.

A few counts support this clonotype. CDR3 region: CAWSLQIEAFF. The CDR3 DNA follows: TGTGCCTGGAGTTTACAAATTGAAGCTTTCTTT. The chain has TRBV30 and TRBJ1-1; unclear D gene. V was shortened by 2 bases and J by 7 bases, with 8 bases between the two germline ends. CDR1 and CDR2 from the germline V gene are GTSNPN and SVGIG (reference sequence). CDR3 length: 11 amino acids. Filled out from reference TRBV30 and TRBJ1-1, the complete variable domain reads SQTIHQWPATLVQPVGSPLSLECTVEGTSNPNLYWYRQAAGRGLQLLFYSVGIGQISSEVPQNLSASRPQDRQFILSSKKLLLSDSGFYLCAWSLQIEAFFGQGTRLTVV.

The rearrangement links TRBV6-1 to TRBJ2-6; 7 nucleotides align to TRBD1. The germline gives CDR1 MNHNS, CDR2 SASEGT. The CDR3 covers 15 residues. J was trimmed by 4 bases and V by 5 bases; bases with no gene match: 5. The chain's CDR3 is CASSPTGVGANVLTF. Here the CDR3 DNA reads TGTGCCAGCAGTCCCACAGGGGTCGGGGCCAACGTCCTGACTTTC.

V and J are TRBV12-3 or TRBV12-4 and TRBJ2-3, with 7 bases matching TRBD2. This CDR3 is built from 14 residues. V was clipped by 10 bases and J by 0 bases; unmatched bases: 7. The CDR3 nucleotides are TGTGCCAACGGAGCGGGGCCTAGCACAGATACGCAGTATTTT. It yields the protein CANGAGPSTDTQYF.